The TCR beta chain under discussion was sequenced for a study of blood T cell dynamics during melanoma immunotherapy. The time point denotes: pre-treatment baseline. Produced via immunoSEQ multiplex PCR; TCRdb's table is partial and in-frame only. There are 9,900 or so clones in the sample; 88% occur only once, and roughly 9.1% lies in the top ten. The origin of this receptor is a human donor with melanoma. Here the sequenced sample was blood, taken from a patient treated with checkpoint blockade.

CDR3 coding DNA: TGTGCCAGCAGCTCCTTATGGAAGGACTACGAGCAGTACTTC. Translated: CASSSLWKDYEQYF. This chain uses TRBV7-6 with TRBJ2-7, with D uncertain. Trimming pared 4 bases from V and 3 bases from J, leaving 13 bases between. CDR3 length equals 14 residues. Germline CDR1 is SGHVS and CDR2 is FNYEAQ.